The 32 T cell receptor beta chains below come from one sample, sequenced in a study of shared clonotypes between healthy human individuals (TCRdb year 2020). Libraries came from the immunoSEQ multiplex PCR assay. TCRdb holds this immuneACCESS table with in-frame rearrangements only. Some clones are missing; in checked studies, unresolved V genes explain under half, and the rest has no known cause. The table for this sample lists 550,000 to 850,000 clones; around 70% of them were counted only once. Around 1.7% of the sample comes from the top ten. Material for sequencing was memory CD4+ T cells sorted from blood. The sample's cell subset or site label is to be understood as: CD45RA-negative fraction. These receptor sequences come from a woman aged 25 to 39 in good health.

The gene calls are TRBV10-2 and TRBJ2-7, with a weak D call TRBD2 (5 bases). V was cut by 5 bases and J by 9 bases, with 14 bases left in between. The germline V gene encodes CDR1 WSHSY and CDR2 SAAADI. The CDR3 has 12 residues. This CDR3 reads CASSPSTNGQYF. The DNA of the CDR3 is TGCGCCAGCAGTCCTAGCACCAATGGGCAGTACTTC.

The rearrangement uses TRBV7-7 and TRBJ1-4, with a possible D match to TRBD1 (6 bases). The CDR3 spans 14 residues. The germline CDR1 and CDR2 sequences are SSHAT and FNYEAQ (reference sequence). The V and J ends lost 6 bases and 3 bases respectively, with 11 bases between them. CDR3 sequence: CASSSGQPNEKLFF. As DNA, the CDR3 is TGTGCCAGCAGTTCGGGACAACCTAATGAAAAACTGTTTTTT.

A note on this clone: Distinct nucleotide sequences in the sample also encode this CDR3. The chain is built from TRBV5-4 and TRBJ2-5; weak D call: TRBD2 (7 bases). V was clipped by 0 bases and J by 5 bases, with 14 bases between them. CDR3 length: 15 amino acids. Germline V gene sequence: CDR1 SGHNT, CDR2 YYREEE (reference sequence). The CDR3 coding sequence is TGTGCCAGCAGCTTGGCGGGGGGCCCAGGGGAGACCCAGTACTTC. It specifies CASSLAGGPGETQYF.

V is TRBV7-9 and J is TRBJ1-1; D may be TRBD1 (5 bases). Trimming removed 3 bases at V and 1 base at J, with 12 bases between. This CDR3 has 15 amino acids. In germline, CDR1 is SEHNR, CDR2 FQNEAQ (reference sequence). This chain's CDR3 is CASSFPGLGNTEAFF. The DNA of the CDR3 is TGTGCCAGCAGCTTCCCAGGGTTGGGGAACACTGAAGCTTTCTTT.

This clone has only a few counts. The CDR3 spells CASSSGTGHGYTF. As DNA, the CDR3 is TGTGCCAGCAGCTCTGGGACAGGGCACGGCTACACCTTC. The chain couples TRBV7-3 to TRBJ1-2; 9 bases agree with TRBD1. CDR1 SGHTA and CDR2 FQGTGA come from the germline V gene. This CDR3 is built from 13 residues. The ends lost 4 bases at V and 8 bases at J; junction bases unmatched: 5.

This clone was observed a handful of times. This chain uses TRBV2 with TRBJ2-7; 9 bases are a match to TRBD1. There are 13 residues in the CDR3. The trim removed 7 bases at V and 4 bases at J, leaving 5 bases unmatched. Germline assignment: CDR1 SNHLY and CDR2 FYNNEI. The CDR3 spells CASTGTGLYEQYF. In DNA form, the CDR3 reads TGTGCCAGCACGGGGACAGGGTTGTACGAGCAGTACTTC.

The V gene is TRBV9, the J gene TRBJ2-7; TRBD2 agrees at 15 bases. Germline V gene data show CDR1 as SGDLS and CDR2 as YYNGEE. The CDR3 consists of 18 residues. V was pared by 2 bases and J by 3 bases, with 9 bases of the junction left unmatched. CDR3: CASSVGLAGGPRDYEQYF. The CDR3 nucleotides read TGTGCCAGCAGCGTTGGACTAGCGGGAGGGCCGAGAGACTACGAGCAGTACTTC.

The gene calls are TRBV5-4 and TRBJ2-5; D uncertain. In germline, CDR1 is SGHNT, CDR2 YYREEE (reference sequence). This CDR3 contains 12 residues. V lost 4 bases to trimming and J lost 5 bases, with 9 bases between them. DNA for the CDR3: TGTGCCAGCAGCGGATCGGAGGAGACCCAGTACTTC. It translates to CASSGSEETQYF.

The CDR3 is CASGGTSGYNEQFF. As DNA, the CDR3 is TGTGCCAGCGGGGGGACTAGCGGCTACAATGAGCAGTTCTTC. The V call is TRBV2, the J call TRBJ2-1, with TRBD2 matching over 11 bases. CDR1 and CDR2 (germline): SNHLY, FYNNEI. This CDR3 comprises 14 residues. V gave up 8 bases and J gave up 3 bases; unmatched junction bases: 3.

This clone was seen repeatedly, ten times or more. The chain recombines TRBV5-4 with TRBJ2-7; D perhaps matches TRBD1 (5 bases). Deletions cut 1 base from V and 3 bases from J, with 8 bases between. Germline CDR1 SGHNT, CDR2 YYREEE (reference sequence). CDR3 length: 13 amino acids. CDR3 sequence reads: CASSLQGNYEQYF. The CDR3 DNA reads TGTGCCAGCAGCTTGCAGGGAAACTACGAGCAGTACTTC.

V and J are TRBV30 and TRBJ1-3, with D maybe TRBD1 (5 bases). Per germline, CDR1 GTSNPN and CDR2 SVGIG (reference sequence). The germline V and J ends were trimmed by 0 bases and 8 bases, with 14 bases remaining between them. The CDR3 contains 14 residues. CDR3 in amino acids: CAWSVRGAGYTIYF. Written as DNA, the CDR3 is TGTGCCTGGAGTGTTCGGGGCGCCGGTTACACCATATATTTT.

This clone was seen a single time. This rearrangement joins TRBV19 to TRBJ2-7; a weak D match, TRBD1 (6 bases). Germline assignment: CDR1 LNHDA and CDR2 SQIVND (reference sequence). The CDR3 loop spans 13 amino acids. Trimming pared 3 bases from V and 6 bases from J, leaving 12 bases between. DNA for the CDR3: TGTGCCAGTAGTATTAGGGGGAAGGGCGAGCAGTACTTC. Its translation is CASSIRGKGEQYF.

This sequence joins TRBV27 and TRBJ2-2, with D maybe TRBD1 (6 bases). The V gene lost 4 bases and the J gene lost 6 bases, with 9 bases spanning the gap. Germline CDR1 and CDR2: MNHEY and SMNVEV (reference sequence). The CDR3 extends over 13 amino acids. CDR3 in amino acids: CASSSGDAGELFF. The CDR3 nucleotides read TGTGCCAGCAGTTCAGGGGATGCCGGGGAGCTGTTTTTT.

Concerning this clone itself: Other nucleotide sequences from this sample produce the same CDR3. This sequence joins TRBV18 and TRBJ2-7, with 7 bases aligning to TRBD1. The germline V gene has CDR1 KGHSH and CDR2 LQKENI. The CDR3 has 14 amino acids. The V segment lost 6 bases and the J segment 0 bases; nucleotides outside the gene matches: 5. CDR3 nucleotide sequence: TGTGCCAGCTCCCGGGACAGCAGCTCCTACGAGCAGTACTTC. The encoded protein is CASSRDSSSYEQYF.

V gene TRBV11-3 combines with J gene TRBJ2-2; 12 nucleotides agree with TRBD2. Trimming at V came to 1 base and at J to 7 bases, leaving 7 bases not matched to a gene. In germline, CDR1 is SGHNT, CDR2 YENEEA. The CDR3 runs 17 residues. CDR3 residues: CASSLGKTSGSNGELFF. CDR3 bases: TGTGCCAGCAGCTTAGGGAAGACTAGCGGGAGTAACGGGGAGCTGTTTTTT.

J is TRBJ2-1 and V is TRBV20-1; D gene uncertain. This CDR3 comprises 11 residues. V was shortened by 6 bases and J by 12 bases, with 15 bases between the two germline ends. Germline V gene data show CDR1 as DFQATT and CDR2 as SNEGSKA (reference sequence). This CDR3 is CSAKAVPVQFF. The CDR3 nucleotides are TGCAGTGCAAAGGCGGTCCCGGTGCAGTTCTTC.

The V gene is TRBV11-3, the J gene TRBJ1-2; TRBD1 agrees at 9 bases. The germline gives CDR1 SGHNT, CDR2 YENEEA. The V and J ends lost 4 bases and 7 bases, in that order; junction bases with no gene match: 4. CDR3 size: 13 residues. CDR3 sequence (DNA): TGTGCCAGCAGCTCTGGGACAGGGCTTGGCTACACCTTC. It yields the protein CASSSGTGLGYTF.

The gene calls are TRBV28 and TRBJ2-7; TRBD2 agrees at 11 bases. Germline CDR1 is MDHEN and CDR2 is SYDVKM. This CDR3 is 14 amino acids long. Trimming at V came to 8 bases and at J to 4 bases, leaving 7 bases not matched to a gene. CDR3 in DNA: TGTGCCAGCCGTAGCGGGAGGGCCGAATACGAGCAGTACTTC. Protein: CASRSGRAEYEQYF.

The rearrangement joins TRBV5-1 to TRBJ2-1, with 9 bases identical to TRBD1. The CDR3 length is 15 residues. With V trimmed by 2 bases and J by 7 bases, 7 bases remained unmatched. Germline lookup yields CDR1 SGHRS and CDR2 YFSETQ. CDR3 DNA: TGCGCCAGCAGCTTTATCGTCGGACAGGGGAATGAGCAGTTCTTC. It translates to CASSFIVGQGNEQFF.

The chain links TRBV5-4 to TRBJ2-7, with D tentatively TRBD1 (6 bases). The CDR3 contains 13 residues. CDR1 and CDR2 (germline): SGHNT, YYREEE (reference sequence). Trimming shortened V by 0 bases and J by 7 bases, and 11 bases separated the two germline ends. The CDR3 reads CASSLGTVEEQYF. CDR3 bases: TGTGCCAGCAGCTTGGGGACAGTGGAGGAGCAGTACTTC.

V and J are TRBV5-1 and TRBJ2-7; perhaps TRBD2 as D (6 bases). V was cut by 4 bases and J by 0 bases, with 14 bases left in between. Per the germline V gene, CDR1 is SGHRS and CDR2 is YFSETQ. The CDR3 runs to 15 residues. CDR3 protein: CASSLLYGSSYEQYF. Written as DNA, the CDR3 is TGCGCCAGCAGCCTGTTGTACGGGAGCTCCTACGAGCAGTACTTC.

V usage is TRBV6-1 and J usage is TRBJ2-1; 9 positions agree with TRBD2. J was trimmed by 4 bases and V by 2 bases; bases with no gene match: 6. This CDR3 is built from 16 residues. Germline V gives CDR1 MNHNS, CDR2 SASEGT. Here the CDR3 reads CASSEFRLAEYNEQFF. The CDR3 bases are TGTGCCAGCAGTGAATTTAGACTAGCGGAGTACAATGAGCAGTTCTTC.

J is TRBJ2-7 and V is TRBV14; unclear D gene. Germline V CDR1 and CDR2: SGHDN, FVKESK. There are 14 residues in the CDR3. Trimming removed 1 base from V and 5 bases from J, with 12 bases in between. The CDR3 region is CASSQVGLKDEQYF. CDR3 DNA: TGTGCCAGCAGCCAAGTAGGGTTGAAGGACGAGCAGTACTTC.

This clone was detected only a few times. Additional DNA sequences in this sample encode the identical CDR3. The chain has TRBV19 and TRBJ1-5, with TRBD1 matching over 10 bases. The CDR3 extends over 14 amino acids. The V gene's germline CDR1 is LNHDA and CDR2 SQIVND (reference sequence). The V gene end was trimmed by 3 bases and the J gene end by 7 bases; junction bases not matched to a gene: 3. The CDR3 DNA is TGTGCCAGTAGTATCGGGACAGGGGAACAGCCCCAGCATTTT. It is translated as CASSIGTGEQPQHF.

This clone was detected a few times. CDR3 sequence: CASRGQGDGYTF. DNA of the CDR3: TGTGCCAGCAGGGGACAGGGGGATGGCTACACCTTC. This chain links TRBV2 with TRBJ1-2; 11 positions agree with TRBD1. Losses at the gene ends were 6 bases for V and 6 bases for J; bases not matched to a gene: 0. CDR3 length: 12 amino acids. Germline V gives CDR1 SNHLY, CDR2 FYNNEI.

In DNA, the CDR3 is TGTGCCAGCATCCCGGGACAGGGCACAGATACGCAGTATTTT. This codes for CASIPGQGTDTQYF. The rearrangement links TRBV6-6 to TRBJ2-3, with 8 bases that match TRBD1. This CDR3 region has 14 residues. With 7 bases clipped from V and 1 base from J, the junction kept 4 bases outside the gene matches. In germline, CDR1 is MNHNY, CDR2 SVGAGI (reference sequence).

This clone was recorded at least ten times. V is TRBV5-1 and J is TRBJ2-7, with 10 bases that match TRBD1. The V segment lost 8 bases and the J segment 6 bases; nucleotides outside the gene matches: 8. The CDR3 sequence is 13 residues long. CDR1 and CDR2 from the germline V gene are SGHRS and YFSETQ. CDR3 region: CASHMGQGSEQYF. The DNA for the CDR3 is TGCGCCAGTCATATGGGACAGGGGAGCGAGCAGTACTTC.

The CDR3 nucleotides are TGTGCCAGTAGCAAGGGCACTTCCTACGAGCAGTACTTC. Protein sequence: CASSKGTSYEQYF. This chain joins TRBV11-1 and TRBJ2-7; no definite D call. The V gene's germline CDR1 is SGHAT and CDR2 FQDESV (reference sequence). The V end was cut by 9 bases, the J end by 1 base, with 13 bases between. The CDR3 runs 13 residues.

A few counts support this clone. The chain has TRBV10-1 and TRBJ2-2; no definite D call. Between the trimmed V and J ends, which lost 5 bases and 1 base, there was a span of 5 bases. Looked up from germline, CDR1 is WNHNN and CDR2 is SYGVQD (reference sequence). There are 13 residues in the CDR3. In DNA, the CDR3 is TGCGCCAGCAGTCCGGAGAACACCGGGGAGCTGTTTTTT. This encodes CASSPENTGELFF.

The V call is TRBV5-1, the J call TRBJ2-1, with unresolved D. With 0 bases removed from V and 2 bases from J, the gap between germline ends came to 9 bases. Germline V lookup: CDR1 SGHRS, CDR2 YFSETQ. The CDR3 is 15 amino acids. CDR3 in amino acids: CASSLDSQAYNEQFF. As DNA, the CDR3 is TGCGCCAGCAGCTTGGATTCGCAGGCCTACAATGAGCAGTTCTTC.

DNA of the CDR3: TGTGCCAGCAGCCGAGAGACAGGCTACGAGCAGTACTTC. Residues: CASSRETGYEQYF. The chain carries TRBV7-9 and TRBJ2-7; D might be TRBD1 (6 bases). Trimming shortened V by 5 bases and J by 3 bases, and 11 bases separated the two germline ends. The CDR3 is 13 amino acids. Germline V gene lookup returns CDR1 SEHNR and CDR2 FQNEAQ (reference sequence). Combining the CDR3 with reference TRBV7-9 and TRBJ2-7 gives the whole variable domain DTGVSQNPRHKITKRGQNVTFRCDPISEHNRLYWYRQTLGQGPEFLTYFQNEAQLEKSRLLSDRFSAERPKGSFSTLEIQRTEQGDSAMYLCASSRETGYEQYFGPGTRLTVT.

A remark on this clone: This specimen includes other DNA sequences encoding the same CDR3. The rearrangement joins TRBV9 to TRBJ2-1, with 7 bases identical to TRBD2. The J segment lost 4 bases and the V segment lost 3 bases, leaving 10 bases of the junction unmatched. CDR3 size: 16 residues. Germline values: CDR1 SGDLS, CDR2 YYNGEE. The CDR3 coding sequence is TGTGCCAGCAGCGGAACCGGAGCGGGGTCGTACAATGAGCAGTTCTTC. Translation gives CASSGTGAGSYNEQFF.